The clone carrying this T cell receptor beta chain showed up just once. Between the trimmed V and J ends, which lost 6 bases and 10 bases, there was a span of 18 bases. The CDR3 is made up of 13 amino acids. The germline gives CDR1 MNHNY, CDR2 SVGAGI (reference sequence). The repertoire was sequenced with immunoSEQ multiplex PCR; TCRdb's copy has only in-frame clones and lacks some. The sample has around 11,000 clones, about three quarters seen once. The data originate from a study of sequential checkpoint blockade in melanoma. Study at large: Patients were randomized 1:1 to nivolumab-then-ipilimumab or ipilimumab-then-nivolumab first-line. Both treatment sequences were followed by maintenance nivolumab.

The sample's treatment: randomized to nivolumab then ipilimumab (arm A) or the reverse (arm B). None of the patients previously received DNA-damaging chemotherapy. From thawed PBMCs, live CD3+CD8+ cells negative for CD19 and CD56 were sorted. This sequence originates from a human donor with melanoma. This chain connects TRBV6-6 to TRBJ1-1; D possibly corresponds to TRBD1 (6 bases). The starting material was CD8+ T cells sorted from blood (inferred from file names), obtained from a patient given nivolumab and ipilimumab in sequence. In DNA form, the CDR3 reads TGTGCCAGCAGCCGAGGGGGACCCCAGGGAGCTTTCTTT. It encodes CASSRGGPQGAFF.